This is a list of T cell receptor beta chains from one sample in a study of blood T cell repertoires in COVID-19. Only in-frame clones appear in the TCRdb table, and some are missing; sequencing was by immunoSEQ multiplex PCR. The sample has some 330,000 clones, 65% to 90% seen once. The sample taken for sequencing was PBMCs or T cells enriched from blood (not recorded which). The receptor set was obtained from a young man who had recovered from COVID-19. Each CDR3 is given with its conserved first and last residue. Each record gives: D gene, J gene, clone size, V gene, CDR3 DNA, CDR3 protein. D genes are given only for firm matches. Not every row has a clone size; where given, it reads once, few, many or a size class.

>-|TRBJ1-1|-|TRBV15
TGTGCCACCAGAGCGGGACGGGCGAACACTGAAGCTTTCTTT
CATRAGRANTEAFF
>TRBD1|TRBJ1-2|few|TRBV5-1
TGCGCCAGCAGCTTGGTTGGACAGGGGGCAAGCTACACCTTC
CASSLVGQGASYTF
>-|TRBJ2-2|few|TRBV10-3
TGTGCCATCAAGGTCGCCAGCGGCGGCAACACCGGGGAGCTGTTTTTT
CAIKVASGGNTGELFF
>-|TRBJ2-2|-|TRBV10-1
TGCGCCAGCAGGGCCGGGACAACGAACACCGGGGAGCTGTTTTTT
CASRAGTTNTGELFF
>TRBD1|TRBJ2-7|-|TRBV27
TGTGCCAGCAGCCGGACAGGCGACTATCCCGAGCAGTACTTC
CASSRTGDYPEQYF
>TRBD1|TRBJ1-3|-|TRBV3-1/TRBV3-2
TGTGCCAGCAGCCAAGATACCGTGGGACAGGGGGCTAACTCTGGAAACACCATATATTTT
CASSQDTVGQGANSGNTIYF
>TRBD1|TRBJ1-2|once|TRBV24-1
TGTGCCACCAGTGAGTACCGACAGGGGAAGACCTATGGCTACACCTTC
CATSEYRQGKTYGYTF
>TRBD2|TRBJ2-3|-|TRBV4-2
TGTGCCAGCAGCCAAGGACTAGCGGTCGATACGCAGTATTTT
CASSQGLAVDTQYF
>TRBD1|TRBJ2-1|-|TRBV19
TGTGCCTTAGATAAGGGGGCCACGAATGAGCAGTTCTTC
CALDKGATNEQFF
>-|TRBJ1-5|-|TRBV7-9
TGTGCCAGCAGCCCCCAGGGGAGCAGTCAGCCCCAGCATTTT
CASSPQGSSQPQHF
>TRBD2|TRBJ2-4|-|TRBV10-3
TGTGCCATCAGTGAGGAACTAGCGGGAGGGCCCGGAGCCAAAAACATTCAGTACTTC
CAISEELAGGPGAKNIQYF
>-|TRBJ2-3|-|TRBV5-1
TGCGCCAGCAGGGATCGGGCAGGGCCAGCCAGCACAGATACGCAGTATTTT
CASRDRAGPASTDTQYF
>TRBD2|TRBJ2-1|-|TRBV7-2
TGTGCCAGCAGCTTAGGCGGGGCTAGCGGGAGCAATGAGCAGTTCTTC
CASSLGGASGSNEQFF
>-|TRBJ2-2|-|TRBV5-8
TGTGCCAGCAGCGTGGGACTTACGAACACCGGGGAGCTGTTTTTT
CASSVGLTNTGELFF
>-|TRBJ1-2|-|TRBV12-2
TGTGCAAGTCGCTTAGAAGAACACAGGGGGAGATATGGCTACACCTTC
CASRLEEHRGRYGYTF
>TRBD2|TRBJ2-7|-|TRBV11-2
TGTGCCAGCAGCTCAGGACTAGCGGGACAGGACGAGCAGTACTTC
CASSSGLAGQDEQYF
>TRBD2|TRBJ2-7|-|TRBV19
TGTGCCACCACGTGGGGTGCGGGGGATGGCACCTACGAGCAGTACTTC
CATTWGAGDGTYEQYF
>TRBD1|TRBJ2-3|-|TRBV5-1
TGCGCCAGCAGCTTGGTTAACAGGGGGAAGGCAGATACGCAGTATTTT
CASSLVNRGKADTQYF
>-|TRBJ2-7|-|TRBV7-2
TGTGCCAGCAGCTTAGCGGGAGTGGCCGAGCAGTACTTC
CASSLAGVAEQYF
>TRBD1|TRBJ1-5|-|TRBV28
TGTGCCAGCAGAGAAACAGGGGCCAGCGGTCAGCCCCAGCATTTT
CASRETGASGQPQHF
>-|TRBJ1-2|-|TRBV28
TGTGCCAGCAGTTTATCGGGGTTCGAAGGCTACACCTTC
CASSLSGFEGYTF
>-|TRBJ1-1|-|TRBV7-9
-
CVPAAYGGSTEAFF
>TRBD2|TRBJ2-7|-|TRBV5-1
TGCGCCAGCAGCGTTTCAACTAGCGGGAGCTCCTACGAGCAGTACTTC
CASSVSTSGSSYEQYF
>-|TRBJ1-6|-|TRBV14
TGTGCCAGCAGCCAATTCGGGGGTAATTCACCCCTCCACTTT
CASSQFGGNSPLHF
>-|TRBJ1-1|-|TRBV14
TGTGCCAGCAGCCAAGATCTGAGGGATAAAGCTTTCTTT
CASSQDLRDKAFF
>TRBD1|TRBJ1-2|-|TRBV23-1
TGCGCCACCGACGGTCTACAGGGGGATGGCTACACCTTC
CATDGLQGDGYTF
>-|TRBJ2-5|-|TRBV7-8
TGTGCCAGCAGGCCGTTCAAGGCCAGGGGATCAGAGACCCAGTACTTC
CASRPFKARGSETQYF
>-|TRBJ1-4|-|TRBV7-2
TGTGCCAGCACCTACTTGAACAGTTGGGAAAAACTGTTTTTT
CASTYLNSWEKLFF
>-|TRBJ2-6|-|TRBV25-1
TGTGCCAGCAGTGATCGGAGGGGTCGGTCTGGGGCCAACGTCCTGACTTTC
CASSDRRGRSGANVLTF
>-|TRBJ2-3|-|TRBV24-1
TGTGCCACCAGTGAACGAGGAGATACGCAGTATTTT
CATSERGDTQYF
>TRBD1|TRBJ2-7|-|TRBV6-5
TGTGCCAGCAGTCCCAGGGGGCGCGCAGGCGAGCAGTACTTC
CASSPRGRAGEQYF
>TRBD1|TRBJ1-1|-|TRBV5-1
TGCGCCAGCAGCTTGGGACAGGGCTTTATTACTGAAGCTTTCTTT
CASSLGQGFITEAFF
>-|TRBJ1-1|once|TRBV20-1
TGCAGTGTCCGCGGAAACACTGAAGCTTTCTTT
CSVRGNTEAFF
>TRBD1|TRBJ2-1|-|TRBV7-8
TGTGCCAGCAGCACCAGGGGGTCCTACAATGAGCAGTTCTTC
CASSTRGSYNEQFF
>-|TRBJ1-2|-|TRBV27
TGTGCCAGCAGTTTATACCCCACCGGGAACTATGGCTACACCTTC
CASSLYPTGNYGYTF
>-|TRBJ2-1|-|TRBV4-1
TGCGCCAGCAGCGCCAGGGATTCAATAGGGAATGAGCAGTTCTTC
CASSARDSIGNEQFF
>TRBD2|TRBJ2-7|-|TRBV3-1/TRBV3-2
TGTGCCAGCAGCCAAGGCGCCTTGAGCGGGAAGGTCTTC
CASSQGALSGKVF
>-|TRBJ1-2|-|TRBV29-1
TGCAGCGTTGAAGATAGGGGCAGGGCGCTCGGCTACACCTTC
CSVEDRGRALGYTF
>-|TRBJ1-1|-|TRBV9
TGTGCCAGCAGCGGTAGGGGGGGATATGACACTGAAGCTTTCTTT
CASSGRGGYDTEAFF
>TRBD1|TRBJ1-2|-|TRBV7-9
TGTGCCAGCAGCTTAGGGACAGGGCCCTATGGCTACACCTTC
CASSLGTGPYGYTF
>-|TRBJ1-4|-|TRBV28
TGTGCCAGCAGTTTGCCCGCCGGAGTCCGGGAAAAACTGTTTTTT
CASSLPAGVREKLFF
>TRBD1|TRBJ1-2|-|TRBV6-5
TGTGCCAGCAGAGAGGGGGCCGACTATGGCTACACCTTC
CASREGADYGYTF
>-|TRBJ1-6|-|TRBV9
TGTGCCAGCAGCGTAGCCGGGTGGGAGTCACCCCTCCACTTT
CASSVAGWESPLHF
>TRBD1|TRBJ1-6|-|TRBV7-9
TGTGCCAGCAGCCCTCCGGGACAGGCGAATTCACCCCTCCACTTT
CASSPPGQANSPLHF
>TRBD2|TRBJ2-3|-|TRBV7-2
TGTGCCAGCAGCAGGGGACTAGCGGGAGCGGATACGCAGTATTTT
CASSRGLAGADTQYF
>-|TRBJ2-2|-|TRBV6-5
TGTGCCAGCAGCCAGGACGTGGGGCCCTCCGGGGAGCTGTTTTTT
CASSQDVGPSGELFF
>-|TRBJ2-3|once|TRBV18
TGTGCCAGCTCACCACCTAGCGGCCTCACAGATACGCAGTATTTT
CASSPPSGLTDTQYF
>-|TRBJ1-6|-|TRBV19
TGTGCCAGTAGGACAGGAACGGGTTCACCCCTCCACTTT
CASRTGTGSPLHF
>TRBD1|TRBJ1-2|-|TRBV2
TGTGCCAGCAGCACAGGGGGTGGATATGGCTACACCTTC
CASSTGGGYGYTF
>-|TRBJ1-5|-|TRBV7-2
TGTGCCAGCAGCTTCGCAGGGGCAGGGAGTGATCAGCCCCAGCATTTT
CASSFAGAGSDQPQHF
>-|TRBJ2-3|-|TRBV5-4
TGTGCCAGCAGCTCAACAGATACGCAGTATTTT
CASSSTDTQYF
>-|TRBJ2-5|-|TRBV7-9
TGTGCCAGCAGCTTAGAACGGGGGATAGTAAGGTCCCAGTACTTC
CASSLERGIVRSQYF
>TRBD2|TRBJ2-2|-|TRBV19
TGTGCCAGTCCGGCGGGGGACACCGGGGAGCTGTTTTTT
CASPAGDTGELFF
>TRBD2|TRBJ2-3|-|TRBV4-1
TGCGCCAGCAGCCAAGGCCTAGCGGGGGGGTTAGATACGCAGTATTTT
CASSQGLAGGLDTQYF